Listed below are T cell receptor beta chains from one sample, sequenced in a study of cytomegalovirus exposure and HLA in healthy donors. TCRdb's copy holds only in-frame clones and misses some; the assay was immunoSEQ multiplex PCR. The sample includes over 85,000 clones, 75% to 90% of them seen just once. The sample comprised PBMCs. These receptors were collected from a man aged 40-49 years in good health and CMV-seronegative. The CDR3 runs from the conserved cysteine through the conserved F or W. D genes are given only for firm matches. Clone size is shown for a subset of rows, as once, few, many or a class of expanded clone.

>once|TRBV7-9|TRBJ2-7|NA|14
CASSLGGDYYEQYF
TGTGCCAGCAGCTTAGGAGGAGACTACTACGAGCAGTACTTC
>NA|TRBV5-6|TRBJ2-2|NA|12
CASSQYTGELFF
TGTGCCAGCAGCCAATACACCGGGGAGCTGTTTTTT
>once|TRBV5-1|TRBJ1-2|TRBD1|15
CASRQRDRAIYGYTF
TGCGCCAGCAGGCAACGGGACAGGGCCATCTATGGCTACACCTTC
>NA|TRBV9|TRBJ2-3|TRBD2|17
CASSVTGNSGYLDTQYF
TGTGCCAGCAGCGTGACGGGTAATAGCGGGTACTTAGATACGCAGTATTTT
>NA|TRBV10-1|TRBJ1-1|NA|15
CASSESGAANTEAFF
TGCGCCAGCAGTGAGTCGGGGGCCGCCAACACTGAAGCTTTCTTT
>once|TRBV28|TRBJ1-2|NA|15
CASSLPPGNNYGYTF
TGTGCCAGCAGTTTGCCCCCAGGGAATAACTATGGCTACACCTTC
>once|TRBV7-2|TRBJ2-3|TRBD2|16
CASRSRLAGFTDTQYF
TGTGCCAGCAGATCGAGACTAGCGGGGTTCACAGACACGCAGTATTTT
>NA|TRBV6-1|TRBJ1-6|TRBD1|14
CASSVTGENSPLHF
TGTGCCAGCAGTGTGACAGGGGAAAATTCACCCCTCCACTTT
>few|TRBV6-1|TRBJ1-4|TRBD1|13
CASSETGSEKLFF
TGTGCCAGCAGTGAGACAGGGAGTGAAAAACTGTTTTTT
>NA|TRBV5-4|TRBJ2-5|TRBD2|15
CASRPNLAGGETQYF
TGTGCCAGCAGACCGAACCTAGCGGGTGGAGAGACCCAGTACTTC
>NA|TRBV5-6|TRBJ2-7|TRBD2|13
CASSFGGGYEQYF
TGTGCCAGCAGCTTTGGGGGGGGCTACGAGCAGTACTTC
>NA|TRBV7-2|TRBJ2-7|TRBD1|15
CASSLDYRGTYEQYF
TGTGCCAGCAGCTTAGACTACAGGGGTACCTACGAGCAGTACTTC
>NA|TRBV6-5|TRBJ1-2|NA|14
CASSYSRVNYGYTF
TGTGCCAGCAGTTACTCGAGAGTTAACTATGGCTACACCTTC
>few|TRBV15|TRBJ2-3|TRBD1|13
CATQTGNTDTQYF
TGTGCCACCCAGACAGGGAACACAGATACGCAGTATTTT
>NA|TRBV2|TRBJ1-4|TRBD1|15
CASSDPTGGVEKLFF
TGTGCCAGCAGTGACCCGACAGGGGGCGTTGAAAAACTGTTTTTT
>NA|TRBV28|TRBJ2-5|TRBD1|16
CASSLRDRFIQETQYF
TGTGCCAGCAGTTTAAGGGACAGATTTATCCAAGAGACCCAGTACTTC
>once|TRBV9|TRBJ2-1|NA|11
CASSVHDEQFF
TGTGCCAGCAGCGTACATGATGAGCAGTTCTTC
>NA|TRBV11-3|TRBJ1-4|NA|13
CASSLSPGEKLFF
TGTGCCAGCAGCTTGTCCCCAGGCGAAAAACTGTTTTTT
>NA|TRBV5-1|TRBJ2-1|NA|15
CASSLTASLSNEQFF
TGCGCCAGCAGCTTAACGGCTAGCCTCAGTAATGAGCAGTTCTTC
>NA|TRBV7-2|TRBJ1-2|TRBD1|16
CASRSDRVLANYGYTF
TGTGCCAGCAGATCGGACAGGGTGCTAGCTAACTATGGCTACACCTTC
>NA|TRBV30|TRBJ2-7|TRBD2|13
CAWRLAGGGEQYF
TGTGCCTGGAGACTAGCGGGGGGCGGCGAGCAGTACTTC
>NA|TRBV12-5|TRBJ2-2|NA|16
CASGPRSGLQGGELFF
TGTGCTAGTGGTCCCAGGTCGGGACTACAGGGCGGGGAGCTGTTTTTT
>NA|TRBV6-1|TRBJ1-1|TRBD1|15
CASCPRDRRDTEAFF
TGTGCCAGCTGCCCCCGGGACAGGCGGGACACTGAAGCTTTCTTT
>NA|TRBV4-3|TRBJ1-4|NA|15
CASSRRGGHDEKLFF
TGCGCCAGCAGCCGGAGGGGGGGACACGATGAAAAACTGTTTTTT
>NA|TRBV7-9|TRBJ2-7|TRBD2|15
CSSSLGGVSSYEQYF
TGTTCCAGCAGCTTGGGGGGGGTAAGCTCCTACGAGCAGTACTTC
>NA|TRBV12-5|TRBJ2-7|NA|14
CASGLGQRSYEQYF
TGTGCTAGTGGTTTGGGACAGAGATCCTACGAGCAGTACTTC
>few|TRBV9|TRBJ1-4|NA|18
CASSVEPGPGGTNEKLFF
TGTGCCAGCAGCGTAGAGCCGGGCCCCGGAGGAACTAATGAAAAACTGTTTTTT
>NA|TRBV19|TRBJ1-2|TRBD1|16
CASSTQSGQGAYGYTF
TGTGCCAGTAGTACCCAATCCGGACAGGGGGCGTATGGCTACACCTTC